A selection of T cell receptor beta chains follows, all from one sample in a study of blood T cell repertoires in COVID-19. Assay: immunoSEQ multiplex PCR; the TCRdb copy retains only in-frame clones and omits some. The sample holds about 180,000 clones, 70% to 90% seen once. Source material: peripheral blood. All receptors derive from a man aged 55 to 70 with acute or convalescent COVID-19. CDR3s include the opening cysteine and the closing phenylalanine or tryptophan. Expanded clones get a size class; other rows say once, few or many, or leave the size out.

abundance	v_gene	CDR3aa
NA	TRBV7-2	CASSPIAGAVHEQFF
NA	TRBV6-1	CASSDRGQGVTEAFF
NA	TRBV5-5	CASSYINTGSYEQYF
NA	TRBV18	CASSLRQDDTEAFF
NA	TRBV9	CASSPTSGSDTQYF
NA	TRBV28	CASSLSYQAGEKLFF
NA	TRBV12-3/TRBV12-4	CASSLQGNYGYTF
NA	TRBV9	CASSVAGGNEKLFF
NA	TRBV7-3	CASRYSTSDANTGELFF
NA	TRBV2	CASSDPTGYTEAFF
once	TRBV9	CASSDPSGRNSSYNEQFF
NA	TRBV18	CASSPDSVNTIYF
NA	TRBV2	CASTRRTSGRALSYEQYF
NA	TRBV2	CASSGYGGWNTGELFF
NA	TRBV28	CASSFPGYYGYTF
NA	TRBV5-1	CASSLEGMGRTYNSPLHF
NA	TRBV29-1	CSVGELGVEETQYF
NA	TRBV11-1	CASSRTGNYNEQFF
NA	TRBV5-1	CASSLTGYETQYF
NA	TRBV7-8	CASSQARLGGEQYF
NA	TRBV19	CASSIARDRGMAQYF
NA	TRBV6-6	CASTASDRGQNQPQHF
NA	TRBV24-1	CATSDHGTGADSNQPQHF
NA	TRBV4-2	CASSQAQGASSISGNTIYF
NA	TRBV30	CAWTGTGVFGEKLFF
few	TRBV6-5	CASTEQGNSNQPQHF
NA	TRBV28	CASSLGSSGSYNEQFF
NA	TRBV19	CASSASSGRYYEQYF
NA	TRBV9	CASSVEAGVSGETQYF
NA	TRBV29-1	CSVTGLYEQYF
NA	TRBV5-1	CASSLGGREKETQYF
few	TRBV29-1	CSVESPADFYEQYF
NA	TRBV19	CASSRTSGYTGELFF
NA	TRBV28	CASRTAVEANYGYTF
NA	TRBV19	CASSMVTGFSQEQFF
NA	TRBV7-2	CASSPRLAGSSDTQYF
NA	TRBV7-3	CASSRTSGRAHNEQFF
NA	TRBV2	CASSAGQELFQPQHF
NA	TRBV5-1	CASSSGGRQETQYF
NA	TRBV7-9	CASSLPGTGKRNEQFF
NA	TRBV6-1	CASSVYGSSSYNSPLHF
few	TRBV6-5	CASEAVGRESPLHF
few	TRBV27	CASSPRDFHTDTQYF
NA	TRBV7-2	CASSLDTYTEAFF
NA	TRBV5-1	CASSLTFGSSYNEQFF
once	TRBV5-6	CASSSRGYSNQPQHF
NA	TRBV9	CASSLFGLNEQFF
few	TRBV7-2	CASSVSGRTQTYEQYF
NA	TRBV27	CASKTPGQIYGYTF
NA	TRBV3-1/TRBV3-2	CASSPPGGEQYF
NA	TRBV28	CASSTPGQGTQYF
NA	TRBV19	CASTPSTVNQETQYF
NA	TRBV20-1	CSARGPGLAFF
NA	TRBV29-1	CSVVGLAGGNIQYF
NA	TRBV2	CASSEEGGGSEAFF
NA	TRBV6-5	CASRGDRRGYGYTF
NA	TRBV18	CASSLLTGDTGELFF
NA	TRBV7-2	CASSLVAGGTDTQYF
NA	TRBV4-2	CASSQDLRQVLSQETQYF